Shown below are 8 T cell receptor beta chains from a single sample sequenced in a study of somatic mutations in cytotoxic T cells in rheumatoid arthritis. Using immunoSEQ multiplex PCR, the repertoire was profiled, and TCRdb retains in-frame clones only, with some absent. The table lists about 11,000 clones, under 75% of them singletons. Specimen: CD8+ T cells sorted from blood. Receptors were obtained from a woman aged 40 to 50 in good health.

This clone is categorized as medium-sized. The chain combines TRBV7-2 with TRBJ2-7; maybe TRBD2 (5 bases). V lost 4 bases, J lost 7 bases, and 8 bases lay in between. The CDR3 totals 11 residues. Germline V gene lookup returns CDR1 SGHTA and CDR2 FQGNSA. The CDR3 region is CASSYGLEQYF. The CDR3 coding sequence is TGTGCCAGCAGCTACGGACTGGAGCAGTACTTC.

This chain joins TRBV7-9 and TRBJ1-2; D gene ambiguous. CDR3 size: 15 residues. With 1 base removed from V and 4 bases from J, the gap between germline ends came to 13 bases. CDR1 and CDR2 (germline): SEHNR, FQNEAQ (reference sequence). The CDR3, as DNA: TGTGCCAGCAGCTTAGGAGGGTGGGCAGTCTATGGCTACACCTTC. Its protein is CASSLGGWAVYGYTF.

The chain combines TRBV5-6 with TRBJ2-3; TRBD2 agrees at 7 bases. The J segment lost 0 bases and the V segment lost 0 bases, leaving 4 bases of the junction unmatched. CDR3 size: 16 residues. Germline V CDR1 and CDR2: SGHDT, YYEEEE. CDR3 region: CASSLGRRGSTDTQYF. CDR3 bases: TGTGCCAGCAGCTTGGGTCGGCGGGGGAGCACAGATACGCAGTATTTT.

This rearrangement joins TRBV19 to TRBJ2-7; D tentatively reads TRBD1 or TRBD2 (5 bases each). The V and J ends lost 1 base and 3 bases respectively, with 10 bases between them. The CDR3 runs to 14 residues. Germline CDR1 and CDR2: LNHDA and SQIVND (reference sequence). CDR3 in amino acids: CASSIAGTVYEQYF. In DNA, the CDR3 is TGTGCCAGTAGTATAGCCGGGACCGTCTACGAGCAGTACTTC.

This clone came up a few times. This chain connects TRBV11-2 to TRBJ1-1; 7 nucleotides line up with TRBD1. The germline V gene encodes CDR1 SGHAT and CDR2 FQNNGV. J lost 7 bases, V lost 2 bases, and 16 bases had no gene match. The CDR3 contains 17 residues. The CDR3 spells CASSLFPPTGSLFEAFF. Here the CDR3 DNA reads TGTGCCAGCAGCTTATTCCCCCCGACAGGGAGCCTGTTTGAAGCTTTCTTT. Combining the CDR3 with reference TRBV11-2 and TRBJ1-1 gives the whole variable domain EAGVAQSPRYKIIEKRQSVAFWCNPISGHATLYWYQQILGQGPKLLIQFQNNGVVDDSQLPKDRFSAERLKGVDSTLKIQPAKLEDSAVYLCASSLFPPTGSLFEAFFGQGTRLTVV.

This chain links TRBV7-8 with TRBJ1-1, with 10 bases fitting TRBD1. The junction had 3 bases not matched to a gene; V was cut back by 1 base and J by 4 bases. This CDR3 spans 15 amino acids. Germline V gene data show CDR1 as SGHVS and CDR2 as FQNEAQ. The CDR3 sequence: CASSLGGQGLTEAFF. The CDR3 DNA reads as TGTGCCAGCAGCTTAGGGGGACAGGGGCTCACTGAAGCTTTCTTT.

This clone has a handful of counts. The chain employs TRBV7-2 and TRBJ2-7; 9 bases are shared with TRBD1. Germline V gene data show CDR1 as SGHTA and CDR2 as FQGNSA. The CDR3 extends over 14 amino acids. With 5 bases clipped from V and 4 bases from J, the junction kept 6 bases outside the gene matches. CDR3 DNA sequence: TGTGCCAGCAGCCAGGGACAGGGCTCGTACGAGCAGTACTTC. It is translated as CASSQGQGSYEQYF.

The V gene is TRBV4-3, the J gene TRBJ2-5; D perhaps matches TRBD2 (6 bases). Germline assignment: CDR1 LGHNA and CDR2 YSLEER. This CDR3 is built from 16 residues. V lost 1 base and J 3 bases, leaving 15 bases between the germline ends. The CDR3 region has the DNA TGCGCCAGCAGCCAAGGTGGGCTAGCGTTCGAAGAGACCCAGTACTTC. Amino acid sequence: CASSQGGLAFEETQYF.